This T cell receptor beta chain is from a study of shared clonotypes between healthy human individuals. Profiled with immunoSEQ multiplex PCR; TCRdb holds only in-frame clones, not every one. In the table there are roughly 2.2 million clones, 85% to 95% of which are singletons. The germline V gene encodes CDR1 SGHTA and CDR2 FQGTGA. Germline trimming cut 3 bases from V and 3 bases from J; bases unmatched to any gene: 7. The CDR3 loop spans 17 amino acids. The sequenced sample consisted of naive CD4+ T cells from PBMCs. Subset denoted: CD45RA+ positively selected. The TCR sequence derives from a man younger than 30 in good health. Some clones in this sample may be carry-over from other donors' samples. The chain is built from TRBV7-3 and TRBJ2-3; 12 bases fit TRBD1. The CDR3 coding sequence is TGTGCCAGCAGCTTCACCGGGACAGGGGGCGGGACAGATACGCAGTATTTT. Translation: CASSFTGTGGGTDTQYF.